This TCR beta chain was sequenced during a study of T-cell memory formation after mild COVID-19. Study outcomes and limitations: Second-wave clones peaking on day 37 lacked confirmed SARS-CoV-2 specificity. The study found balanced CD4/CD8 in clones contracting day 15 to 85 and a CD4+ lean in later expanders. Contracting clones localized mainly to CM and EM when CD4+ and mainly to EMRA when CD8+.

TCR alpha and TCR beta cDNA libraries with sample barcodes and UMIs came from 5'RACE using constant-segment primers. TCRdb reprocessed the 5' RACE reads via MiXCR and lists one record per CDR3 protein. The data contain some 45,000 distinct CDR3 sequences, roughly 27% of them singletons. As concerns this clonotype: What it binds is unknown.

V lost 2 bases, J lost 4 bases, and 11 bases lay in between. The CDR3 sequence is 14 residues long. The sample was PBMCs or a T cell subset sorted from them (not recorded which). This sequence originates from a man younger than 35 who had mild COVID-19 (a few samples of this study predate the infection). Cell type and time point are not known. The rearrangement uses TRBV12-3 or TRBV12-4 and TRBJ1-1; no firm D call. The CDR3 DNA follows: TGTGCCAGCAGTTTAAAGTCGGGATCCACTGAAGCTTTCTTT. The encoded protein is CASSLKSGSTEAFF.